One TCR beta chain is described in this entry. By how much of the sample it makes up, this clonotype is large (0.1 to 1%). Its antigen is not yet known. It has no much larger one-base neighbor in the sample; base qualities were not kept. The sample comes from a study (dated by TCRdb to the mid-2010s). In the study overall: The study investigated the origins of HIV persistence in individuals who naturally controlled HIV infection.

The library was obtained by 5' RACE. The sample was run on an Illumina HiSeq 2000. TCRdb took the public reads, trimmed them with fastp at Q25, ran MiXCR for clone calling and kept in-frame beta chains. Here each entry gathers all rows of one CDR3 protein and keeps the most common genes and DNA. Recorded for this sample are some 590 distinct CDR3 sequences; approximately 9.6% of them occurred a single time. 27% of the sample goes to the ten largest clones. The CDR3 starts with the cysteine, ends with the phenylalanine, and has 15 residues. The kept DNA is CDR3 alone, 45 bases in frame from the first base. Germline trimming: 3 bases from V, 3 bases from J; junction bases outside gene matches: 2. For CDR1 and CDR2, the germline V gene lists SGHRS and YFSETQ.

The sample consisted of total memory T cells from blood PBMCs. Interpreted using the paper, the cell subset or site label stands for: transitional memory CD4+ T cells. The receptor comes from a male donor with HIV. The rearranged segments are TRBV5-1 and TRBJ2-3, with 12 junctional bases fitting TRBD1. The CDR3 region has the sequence CASSSGQGATDTQYF. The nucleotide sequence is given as TGCGCCAGCAGCTCGGGACAGGGGGCAACAGATACGCAGTATTTT.